A selection of T cell receptor beta chains follows, all from one sample in a study of blood T cells in healthy people across ages. Each CDR3 protein gets one entry after TCRdb re-called the 5' RACE reads with MiXCR. Of roughly 1.4 million distinct CDR3 sequences in the sample, approximately 59% are singletons; the top ten hold 5.5% to 8%. The sequenced material came from blood. These receptors were obtained from a man aged 18-30 years in good health. Both conserved end residues are part of each CDR3. The D gene is left open where the match is weak. Rows give clone size only sometimes, using once, few, many, or a class for an expanded clone.

TRBJ1-2 . few TRBV7-2 15 TGTGCCAGCAGCTTAGGAGACAGGATTATCTATGGCTACACCTTC CASSLGDRIIYGYTF
TRBJ2-7 . . TRBV5-1 13 TGCGCCAGCAACTTTAGGATATCGGGCGAGCAGTACTTC CASNFRISGEQYF
TRBJ2-1 . . TRBV7-9 16 TGTGCCAGCAGCTTAGAGCGCAGGCCGCCCCGCAATGAGCAGTTCTTC CASSLERRPPRNEQFF
TRBJ2-3 TRBD2 few TRBV4-1 15 TGCGCCAGCAGTCCTAGCGGGAGTGGCACAGATACGCAGTATTTT CASSPSGSGTDTQYF
TRBJ2-5 . . TRBV2 14 TGTGCCAGCATGAACAGGGCAGGGGAAGAGACCCAGTACTTC CASMNRAGEETQYF
TRBJ2-7 TRBD2 . TRBV20-1 16 TGCAGTGCTAGAGATGTGGTAGCGGGGGCCTTCTACGAGCAGTACTTC CSARDVVAGAFYEQYF
TRBJ2-7 TRBD1 once TRBV20-1 15 TGCAGTGGTCACCCCCGGGGGACAGGGGGCAGCGAGCAGTACTTC CSGHPRGTGGSEQYF
TRBJ1-2 . . TRBV6-5 14 TGTGCCAGCAGTTACTTAGGACAGCACTATGGCTACACCTTC CASSYLGQHYGYTF
TRBJ1-1 . . TRBV29-1 15 TGCAGCGTCTCCGAAATTACAAGGTCCGGCACTGAAGCTTTCTTT CSVSEITRSGTEAFF
TRBJ2-4 . few TRBV10-3 12 TGTGCCATCAGGGATGTCAAAAACATTCAGTACTTC CAIRDVKNIQYF
TRBJ1-2 . . TRBV5-1 15 TGCGCCAGCAGCTTAGGACAGTTGGATAACTATGGCTACACCTTC CASSLGQLDNYGYTF
TRBJ1-4 . few TRBV2 13 TGTGCCAGCGGGGGCAAGGGTTGGCGAAAACTGTTTTTT CASGGKGWRKLFF
TRBJ2-3 TRBD2 few TRBV20-1 14 TGCAGTGCTCTAGCGGGGGCCTCCACAGATACGCAGTATTTT CSALAGASTDTQYF
TRBJ2-3 . once TRBV11-2 17 TGTGCCAGCAGCTTGCCGCAGTGGGCGGCGGAGCCAGATACGCAGTATTTT CASSLPQWAAEPDTQYF
TRBJ2-5 . . TRBV10-3 14 TGTGCCATCAGCGCAGGGGAAGTCCAAGAGACCCAGTACTTC CAISAGEVQETQYF
TRBJ1-1 . . TRBV20-1 10 TGCAGTGTCTGGAGCACTGAAGCTTTCTTT CSVWSTEAFF
TRBJ1-1 TRBD1 . TRBV20-1 15 TGCAGTGCTAAACAGTGGACAGGGGCAGGCACTGAAGCTTTCTTT CSAKQWTGAGTEAFF
TRBJ1-5 . . TRBV4-1 13 TGCGCCAGCAGCCCTGATTTTCGACAGCCCCAGCATTTT CASSPDFRQPQHF